The rows below give T cell receptor beta chains drawn from one sample of a study of Ad26.COV2.S vaccination and SARS-CoV-2 variants. Using immunoSEQ multiplex PCR, the repertoire was profiled, and TCRdb retains in-frame clones only, with some absent. The data contain some 250,000 clones, over 75% of them seen just once; the ten biggest clones take up roughly a tenth. Sequenced material: peripheral blood, taken in a trial of Ad26.COV2.S vaccine versus placebo. These receptors were collected from a person aged 18-65 years who received the Ad26.COV2.S COVID-19 vaccine or a placebo. The CDR3 runs from the conserved cysteine through the conserved F or W. A D gene is named only where the DNA matches it firmly. Size values are once, few and many counts, or a class for expanded clones, and some rows have none.

clone_size j_call v_call d_call cdr3_nt cdr3_aa
NA TRBJ2-3 TRBV6-1 TRBD2 TGTGCCAGCAGTGGAGGACTAGCGGGAGGGCCGGAAGATACGCAGTATTTT CASSGGLAGGPEDTQYF
NA TRBJ1-2 TRBV30 TRBD1 TGTGCCTGGAAGATAGACAGGGGCAACTATGGCTACACCTTC CAWKIDRGNYGYTF
NA TRBJ1-2 TRBV30 NA TGTGCCTTGGTCGGAGGTAACTATGGCTACACCTTC CALVGGNYGYTF
NA TRBJ2-4 TRBV10-1 NA TGCGCCAGCAGTGCCTTTACAGGGACTCGTTTGGCCAAAAACATTCAGTACTTC CASSAFTGTRLAKNIQYF
NA TRBJ2-5 TRBV30 TRBD2 TGTGCCTGGAGCCCCGGGACTAGTTCGGAGACCCAGTACTTC CAWSPGTSSETQYF
NA TRBJ1-4 TRBV6-5 NA TGTGCCAGCAGCTTGATAGGAGCCACAGAGGAAAAACTGTTTTTT CASSLIGATEEKLFF
NA TRBJ1-5 TRBV6-5 NA TGTGCCAGCAACCCAGGGTTAACCAATCAGCCCCAGCATTTT CASNPGLTNQPQHF
NA TRBJ2-3 TRBV5-4 NA TGTGCCAGCAGCCACACAGGGGGAGGGACAGATACGCAGTATTTT CASSHTGGGTDTQYF
NA TRBJ2-1 TRBV5-1 NA TGCGCCAGCAGCTTGCCCAGGGGCGGCCATGAGCAGTTCTTC CASSLPRGGHEQFF
NA TRBJ1-6 TRBV9 NA TGTGCCAGCAGCCTCGGAATGGGGGCCAGTTCACCCCTCCACTTT CASSLGMGASSPLHF
once TRBJ1-3 TRBV18 NA TGTGCCAGCTCACCAGGGGAGGGCCCTGGAAACACCATATATTTT CASSPGEGPGNTIYF
NA TRBJ2-7 TRBV30 NA TGTGCCTGGAGTGTAGGGACTTCATACGAGCAGTACTTC CAWSVGTSYEQYF
NA TRBJ1-1 TRBV10-3 TRBD1 TGTGCCATCAGTGAGTCGCCGCAGGGGGTCACTGAAGCTTTCTTT CAISESPQGVTEAFF
NA TRBJ2-1 TRBV9 NA TGTGCCAGCAGGGGCGCCAGCTCCTACAATGAGCAGTTCTTC CASRGASSYNEQFF
NA TRBJ2-2 TRBV7-9 NA TGTGCCAGCAGCACTAACACCGGGGAGCTGTTTTTT CASSTNTGELFF
NA TRBJ2-5 TRBV3-1/TRBV3-2 NA TGTGCCAGCAGCCAAGACAACTGGGGCCAAGAGACCCAGTACTTC CASSQDNWGQETQYF
NA TRBJ2-1 TRBV6-2/TRBV6-3 TRBD2 TGTGCCAGCAGTGGGCTAGCGGAGCTCTACAATGAGCAGTTCTTC CASSGLAELYNEQFF
NA TRBJ2-1 TRBV7-9 TRBD1 TGTGCCAGCAGCATAAGGCGAGGACAGGGGATAGATGAGCAGTTCTTC CASSIRRGQGIDEQFF
NA TRBJ2-2 TRBV27 TRBD1 TGTGCCAGCAGTTTAGGGACAGGGCGGACCGGGGAGCTGTTTTTT CASSLGTGRTGELFF
once TRBJ2-3 TRBV30 NA TGTGCCTGGACCCAGGGCCCGACAGATACGCAGTATTTT CAWTQGPTDTQYF
once TRBJ1-2 TRBV28 NA TGTGCCAGCAGTTTATGGGGACGGGGCTACACCTTC CASSLWGRGYTF
NA TRBJ2-7 TRBV28 TRBD2 TGTGCCAGCAGTTTATGGGCTAGCGGGGGCGAGCAGTACTTC CASSLWASGGEQYF
NA TRBJ2-1 TRBV7-2 NA TGTGCCAGCAGCTTAGTCAAGGGATACAATGAGCAGTTCTTC CASSLVKGYNEQFF
NA TRBJ1-1 TRBV6-5 TRBD1 TGTGCCAGCAGAACGGGACAGGGATACACTGAAGCTTTCTTT CASRTGQGYTEAFF
NA TRBJ2-5 TRBV28 TRBD2 TGTGCCAGCAGTTTACTACTAGCGGGAGCCCAAGGGGAGACCCAGTACTTC CASSLLLAGAQGETQYF
NA TRBJ1-3 TRBV18 NA TGTGCCAGCTCACCACCGGACAGCTCTGGAAACACCATATATTTT CASSPPDSSGNTIYF
once TRBJ1-5 TRBV19 NA TGTGCCAGTAGTATTCCCGGGCCCTCGAGGAGTCAGCCCCAGCATTTT CASSIPGPSRSQPQHF
NA TRBJ1-6 TRBV24-1 NA TGTGCCACCAGTGACCCTCAGGGATTCTCACCCCTCCACTTT CATSDPQGFSPLHF
few TRBJ1-3 TRBV7-2 TRBD1 TGTGCCAGCATCCAGGGGGCCGGAAACACCATATATTTT CASIQGAGNTIYF
NA TRBJ2-3 TRBV11-3 NA TGTGCCAGCAGCTTAGCGCCAAACACAGATACGCAGTATTTT CASSLAPNTDTQYF
NA TRBJ2-7 TRBV28 TRBD1 TGTGCCAGCAGTTTACTACGACAGGGGCATTCGGGGGAGCAGTACTTC CASSLLRQGHSGEQYF
NA TRBJ1-1 TRBV18 NA TGTGCCAGCTCACTAGGGACCCCGAGTCCTCTGAACACTGAAGCTTTCTTT CASSLGTPSPLNTEAFF
NA TRBJ1-2 TRBV19 TRBD1 TGTGCCAGTAGTACGACAGGACAGGGCTATGGCTACACCTTC CASSTTGQGYGYTF
NA TRBJ2-2 TRBV6-2/TRBV6-3 TRBD2 TGTGCCAGCAGTTTAGCGGGAGCCCCCACCGGGGAGCTGTTTTTT CASSLAGAPTGELFF
NA TRBJ2-5 TRBV29-1 NA TGCAGCGTTGTGGGGGGGCAGGGCGGCGGAGAGACCCAGTACTTC CSVVGGQGGGETQYF
once TRBJ2-7 TRBV11-2 TRBD2 TGTGCCAGCCGCACCAGCGGGGCCTACGAGCAGTACTTC CASRTSGAYEQYF
NA TRBJ1-1 TRBV7-9 NA TGTGCCGCAACCCGGAACTACCCCATGGACACTGAAGCTTTCTTT CAATRNYPMDTEAFF
NA TRBJ2-2 TRBV7-3 NA TGTGCCAGCAGCTTAAGGGACACCGGGGAGCTGTTTTTT CASSLRDTGELFF
NA TRBJ2-4 TRBV5-1 NA TGCGCCAGCAGCTTGTCGCCGCTATCCAAAAACATTCAGTACTTC CASSLSPLSKNIQYF
NA TRBJ2-1 TRBV30 TRBD2 TGTGCCTGGAGGCTAGCGGGACACAATGAGCAGTTCTTC CAWRLAGHNEQFF
NA TRBJ2-7 TRBV23-1 TRBD2 TGCGCCAGCAGTCAATACAAAGGACTAGCGGGAGCAGGATACTCCTACGAGCAGTACTTC CASSQYKGLAGAGYSYEQYF
NA TRBJ1-2 TRBV7-3 NA TGTGCCAGCAGCTTCGGGGGAACAGGGATTGGCTACACCTTC CASSFGGTGIGYTF
few TRBJ2-7 TRBV6-7 TRBD1 TGTGCCAGCAGATTGGACAGGGCGAACTCCTACGAGCAGTACTTC CASRLDRANSYEQYF
NA TRBJ2-3 TRBV27 TRBD2 TGTGCCAGCAGTTCACGGACTAGCGGGAGGAGAACAGATACGCAGTATTTT CASSSRTSGRRTDTQYF
NA TRBJ1-6 TRBV27 NA TGTGCCAGCAGTTTACGGGCAGGGGCGAATTCACCCCTCCACTTT CASSLRAGANSPLHF
NA TRBJ1-5 TRBV30 TRBD1 TGTGCCTGGGGGACAGGGTTGAATCAGCCCCAGCATTTT CAWGTGLNQPQHF
few TRBJ1-5 TRBV10-3 NA TGTGCCATCAGTGAAAGTTGGGGGACGGACCAGCCCCAGCATTTT CAISESWGTDQPQHF
NA TRBJ1-1 TRBV4-3 TRBD1 TGCGCCAGCAGCCAAGACCTGACAGGGTTTAATACTGAAGCTTTCTTT CASSQDLTGFNTEAFF